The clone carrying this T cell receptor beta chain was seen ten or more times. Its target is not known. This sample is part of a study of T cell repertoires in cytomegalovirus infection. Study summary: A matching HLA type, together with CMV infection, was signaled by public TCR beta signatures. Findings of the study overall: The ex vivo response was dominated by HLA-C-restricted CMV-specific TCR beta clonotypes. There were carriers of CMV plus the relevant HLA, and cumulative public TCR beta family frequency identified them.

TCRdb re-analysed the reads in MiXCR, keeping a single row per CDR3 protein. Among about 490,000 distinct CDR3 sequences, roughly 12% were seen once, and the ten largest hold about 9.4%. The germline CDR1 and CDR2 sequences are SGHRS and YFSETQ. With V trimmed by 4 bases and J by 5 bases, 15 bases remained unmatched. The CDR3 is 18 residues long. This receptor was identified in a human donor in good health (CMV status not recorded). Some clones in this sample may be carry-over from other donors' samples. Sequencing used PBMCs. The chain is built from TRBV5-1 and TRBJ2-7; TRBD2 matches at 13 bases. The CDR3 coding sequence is TGCGCCAGCAGCCGTCTGCGCGGGGGTGGGACTAGCGGGAACGAGCAGTACTTC. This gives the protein CASSRLRGGGTSGNEQYF.